This TCR beta chain was documented in a study of identifying expanded T cells in peripheral blood. Broader study findings: Clone count variance between approximately two-week samples rose with total template count. Over approximately two and four weeks, about 15 and 19 clones changed, versus around 1.2 between replicates.

Healthy donors had no documented immune events, such as infections, while sampled. Germline CDR1 MNHNS, CDR2 SASEGT. CDR3 length: 14 residues. Trimming removed 1 base from V and 3 bases from J, with 9 bases in between. For this clone: Antigen specificity is unknown.

Data came from immunoSEQ multiplex PCR; TCRdb stores just in-frame clones and leaves some out. Among approximately 90,000 clones listed, 75% to 90% were seen once. The sample comprised blood. The sequence derives from a person aged 18-69 years in good health. V and J are TRBV6-1 and TRBJ1-2, with D possibly being TRBD1 (5 bases). The CDR3 sequence is CASSEEGRYYGYTF. The CDR3 DNA is TGTGCCAGCAGTGAAGAGGGACGGTACTATGGCTACACCTTC.